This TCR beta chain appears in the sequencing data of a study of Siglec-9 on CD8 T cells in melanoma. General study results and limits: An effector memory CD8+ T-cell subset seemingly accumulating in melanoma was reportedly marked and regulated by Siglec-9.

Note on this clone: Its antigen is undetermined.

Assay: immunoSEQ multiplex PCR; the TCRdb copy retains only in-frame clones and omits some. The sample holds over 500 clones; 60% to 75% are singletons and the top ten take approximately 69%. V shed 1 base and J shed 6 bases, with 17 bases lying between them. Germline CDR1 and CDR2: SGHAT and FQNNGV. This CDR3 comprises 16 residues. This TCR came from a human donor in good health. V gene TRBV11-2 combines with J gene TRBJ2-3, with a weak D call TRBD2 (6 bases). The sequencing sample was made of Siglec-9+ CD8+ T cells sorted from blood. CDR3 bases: TGTGCCAGCAGCTTAGGTCCGGGAGACGCCGTGGATACGCAGTATTTT. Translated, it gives CASSLGPGDAVDTQYF.